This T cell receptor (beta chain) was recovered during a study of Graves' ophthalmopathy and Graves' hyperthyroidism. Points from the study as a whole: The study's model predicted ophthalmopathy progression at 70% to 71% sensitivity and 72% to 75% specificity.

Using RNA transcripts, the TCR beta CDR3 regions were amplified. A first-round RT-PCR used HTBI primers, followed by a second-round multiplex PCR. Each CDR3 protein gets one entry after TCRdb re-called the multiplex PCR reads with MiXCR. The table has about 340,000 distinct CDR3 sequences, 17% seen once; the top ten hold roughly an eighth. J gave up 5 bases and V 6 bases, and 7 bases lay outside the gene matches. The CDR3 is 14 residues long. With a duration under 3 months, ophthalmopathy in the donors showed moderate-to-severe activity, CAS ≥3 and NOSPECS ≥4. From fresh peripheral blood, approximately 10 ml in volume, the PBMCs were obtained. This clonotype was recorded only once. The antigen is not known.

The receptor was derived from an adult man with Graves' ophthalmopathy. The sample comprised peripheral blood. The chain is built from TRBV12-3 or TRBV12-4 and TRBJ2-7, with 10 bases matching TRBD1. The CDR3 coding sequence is TGTGCCAGCAGCAGTCCCGGGACAGGGGACGAGCAGTACTTC. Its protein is CASSSPGTGDEQYF.